This is a list of T cell receptor beta chains from one sample in a study of Graves' ophthalmopathy and Graves' hyperthyroidism. MiXCR, applied by TCRdb to the multiplex PCR reads, yields one record per CDR3 protein. The sample records approximately 500,000 distinct CDR3 sequences, approximately 14% being singletons. The specimen was blood. These receptors all stem from a woman aged 30 to 39 with Graves' ophthalmopathy. CDR3s leave out the opening cysteine and the closing phenylalanine or tryptophan. Each record gives: CDR3 protein, J gene, V gene.

CDR3 protein: ASSLFQGGTEAF
J gene: TRBJ1-1
V gene: TRBV7-8

CDR3 protein: ASSPRGGPVETQY
J gene: TRBJ2-5
V gene: TRBV28

CDR3 protein: ASSSYRGRLQNYGYT
J gene: TRBJ1-2
V gene: TRBV11-2

CDR3 protein: ASIMSRGGELF
J gene: TRBJ2-2
V gene: TRBV6-5

CDR3 protein: ATSDGTVSYEQY
J gene: TRBJ2-7
V gene: TRBV24-1

CDR3 protein: ASIWDYDQY
J gene: TRBJ2-7
V gene: TRBV12-3/TRBV12-4

CDR3 protein: ASSNTGTYEQY
J gene: TRBJ2-7
V gene: TRBV7-2

CDR3 protein: ASRGGAAPDEQY
J gene: TRBJ2-7
V gene: TRBV4-1

CDR3 protein: SAGQGSGANVLT
J gene: TRBJ2-6
V gene: TRBV20-1

CDR3 protein: ASSFTGVKQY
J gene: TRBJ2-7
V gene: TRBV12-3/TRBV12-4

CDR3 protein: ASRDRGGKTQY
J gene: TRBJ2-5
V gene: TRBV6-1

CDR3 protein: ASSLAVGRNYEQY
J gene: TRBJ2-7
V gene: TRBV7-2

CDR3 protein: AISESSGHSGANVLT
J gene: TRBJ2-6
V gene: TRBV10-3

CDR3 protein: ASSLSAGGTGELF
J gene: TRBJ2-2
V gene: TRBV12-3/TRBV12-4

CDR3 protein: SARGQGGEQY
J gene: TRBJ2-7
V gene: TRBV20-1

CDR3 protein: SARGQGVIQY
J gene: TRBJ2-4
V gene: TRBV20-1

CDR3 protein: ATSDSGQGAYEQY
J gene: TRBJ2-7
V gene: TRBV24-1

CDR3 protein: SVGEGDADYGYT
J gene: TRBJ1-2
V gene: TRBV29-1

CDR3 protein: ASRADSYEQY
J gene: TRBJ2-7
V gene: TRBV6-6

CDR3 protein: SAMNGFNYGYT
J gene: TRBJ1-2
V gene: TRBV20-1

CDR3 protein: ASSPGVLAGVTGELF
J gene: TRBJ2-2
V gene: TRBV6-1

CDR3 protein: ASSVDGGAAGEQY
J gene: TRBJ2-7
V gene: TRBV9

CDR3 protein: ATSDHGQGAGNTIY
J gene: TRBJ1-3
V gene: TRBV24-1

CDR3 protein: ASSQGFTSGDEQY
J gene: TRBJ2-7
V gene: TRBV4-1

CDR3 protein: ASSLGVNNPYGYT
J gene: TRBJ1-2
V gene: TRBV27

CDR3 protein: ASSELAGSGGELF
J gene: TRBJ2-2
V gene: TRBV6-1

CDR3 protein: ASSSLGNPRYEQY
J gene: TRBJ2-7
V gene: TRBV28

CDR3 protein: ASSDYYEQY
J gene: TRBJ2-7
V gene: TRBV5-1

CDR3 protein: ASSLVMTGNTEAF
J gene: TRBJ1-1
V gene: TRBV5-1

CDR3 protein: ASSQEGDMAYEQY
J gene: TRBJ2-7
V gene: TRBV4-1

CDR3 protein: ASSTPGPSYEQY
J gene: TRBJ2-7
V gene: TRBV7-9

CDR3 protein: ASLRTVTEAF
J gene: TRBJ1-1
V gene: TRBV6-5

CDR3 protein: ASSEEAPTLYEQY
J gene: TRBJ2-7
V gene: TRBV6-1